This T cell receptor beta chain was observed in a study of blood T cell repertoires in COVID-19. Study at large: Acute and convalescent COVID-19 samples came from the United States, Italy and Spain. From T cells, B-cell-depleted T cells, or PBMCs came the material, which was cDNA or gDNA.

Seattle patient enrollment occurred during active infection, with longitudinal follow-up thereafter. This clone was observed a handful of times. Per the original data handling: Reference gene primer amplification gave nucleated cell count estimates. Profiled with immunoSEQ multiplex PCR; TCRdb holds only in-frame clones, not every one. V and J calls and clone size are as listed in that table; D and trimming were resolved from the DNA. The table records approximately 79,000 clones, around 80% of them present only once. The specimen sequenced was peripheral blood. The receptor's source is a man between 45 and 60 years old with COVID-19, enrolled during active disease.

The CDR3 region has the DNA TGTGCCAGCAGTGGACTAGCGGGAGGGGATACGCAGTATTTT. It encodes CASSGLAGGDTQYF. This chain connects TRBV6-4 to TRBJ2-3; 14 nucleotides agree with TRBD2. CDR3 size: 14 residues. V dropped 4 bases and J dropped 6; count of bases not matched to a gene: 0. Germline assignment: CDR1 MRHNA and CDR2 SNTAGT.